This section outlines one T cell receptor (beta chain) sequence together with its context. The treatment: some 20 received Ad26.COV2.S at low or high dose, single or two shots; about five received placebo; per-sample allocation not given. Samples were taken on day 63 after the first vaccine or placebo injection. This sample is part of a study of Ad26.COV2.S vaccination and SARS-CoV-2 variants. The CDR3 covers 12 residues. Germline V gene lookup returns CDR1 SGDLS and CDR2 YYNGEE. The V end lost 3 bases, the J end lost 4 bases, and 4 bases lay between the germline ends. Produced via immunoSEQ multiplex PCR; TCRdb's table is partial and in-frame only. The table records around 300,000 clones, about 86% of them present only once.

The TCR sequence derives from a person between 18 and 65 years old who received the Ad26.COV2.S COVID-19 vaccine or a placebo. The chain couples TRBV9 to TRBJ2-2; D uncertain. The material was peripheral blood, obtained in a trial of Ad26.COV2.S vaccine versus placebo. This CDR3 is CASSEITGELFF. As DNA, the CDR3 is TGTGCCAGCAGCGAGATCACCGGGGAGCTGTTTTTT.